A single sample is the source of the 23 T cell receptor beta chains below, sequenced in a study of blood T cell repertoires in COVID-19. Sequenced by immunoSEQ multiplex PCR; TCRdb stores in-frame clones only, minus some. The table shows approximately 360,000 clones, with 90% occurring only once. Sequenced sample: peripheral blood. The receptors were sampled from a man aged 18 to 30 with active or convalescent COVID-19.

This chain links TRBV19 with TRBJ1-1; 11 bases are a match to TRBD1. Germline V gene data show CDR1 as LNHDA and CDR2 as SQIVND (reference sequence). The CDR3 contains 16 residues. The V segment lost 5 bases and the J segment 0 bases; nucleotides outside the gene matches: 5. As DNA, the CDR3 is TGTGCCAGTAGTTTCCGGACAGGGGGCCTGAACACTGAAGCTTTCTTT. Its protein product is CASSFRTGGLNTEAFF. The full variable domain, in which reference TRBV19 and TRBJ1-1 provide the parts outside the CDR3, is DGGITQSPKYLFRKEGQNVTLSCEQNLNHDAMYWYRQDPGQGLRLIYYSQIVNDFQKGDIAEGYSVSREKKESFPLTVTSAQKNPTAFYLCASSFRTGGLNTEAFFGQGTRLTVV.

The rearrangement uses TRBV5-1 and TRBJ2-5; 7 positions agree with TRBD1. The ends lost 0 bases at V and 5 bases at J; junction bases unmatched: 7. The CDR3 has 15 residues. The V gene's germline CDR1 is SGHRS and CDR2 YFSETQ. CDR3 nucleotide sequence: TGCGCCAGCAGCTTGGGGCGACAGGGCGGGGAGACCCAGTACTTC. It translates to CASSLGRQGGETQYF.

About this clone itself: At one of its ends the junction is not consistent with the germline gene, which may arise from a read error. The rearrangement uses TRBV7-7 and TRBJ2-5; 10 nucleotides agree with TRBD2. The V gene's germline CDR1 is SSHAT and CDR2 FNYEAQ (reference sequence). The CDR3 sequence is 16 residues long. CDR3 DNA sequence: TGTGCTAGCAGCTCGTCTTGGACTAGCGGACAAGAGACCCAGTACTTC. Residues: CASSSSWTSGQETQYF.

The V gene is TRBV6-5, the J gene TRBJ1-2; weak D call: TRBD1 (5 bases). This CDR3 comprises 13 residues. Germline CDR1 is MNHEY and CDR2 is SVGAGI. V lost 4 bases and J 5 bases, leaving 11 bases between the germline ends. This chain's CDR3 is CASSLPGGYGYTF. CDR3 sequence (DNA): TGTGCCAGCAGTTTACCCGGGGGGTATGGCTACACCTTC.

Written as DNA, the CDR3 is TGTGCCAGCAGCGGGGATCGGGACAGGACCTACGAGCAGTACTTC. As protein: CASSGDRDRTYEQYF. V usage is TRBV7-9 and J usage is TRBJ2-7, with 8 positions matching TRBD1. The J segment lost 2 bases and the V segment lost 5 bases, leaving 8 bases of the junction unmatched. From germline, CDR1 is SEHNR and CDR2 FQNEAQ (reference sequence). The CDR3 consists of 15 residues.

The rearrangement links TRBV28 to TRBJ1-1, with D uncertain. Between the trimmed V and J ends, which lost 7 bases and 6 bases, there was a span of 18 bases. The CDR3 sequence is 14 residues long. Germline V gene data show CDR1 as MDHEN and CDR2 as SYDVKM. The CDR3 region has the DNA TGTGCCAGCACTGGAAATCGTGGAGGACCTGAAGCTTTCTTT. Residues: CASTGNRGGPEAFF. Drawing the rest from reference TRBV28 and TRBJ1-1, the complete variable domain is DVKVTQSSRYLVKRTGEKVFLECVQDMDHENMFWYRQDPGLGLRLIYFSYDVKMKEKGDIPEGYSVSREKKERFSLILESASTNQTSMYLCASTGNRGGPEAFFGQGTRLTVV.

The chain recombines TRBV2 with TRBJ1-2; TRBD1 matches at 9 bases. Unmatched junction bases numbered 4, after V lost 7 bases and J lost 4 bases. The germline V gene encodes CDR1 SNHLY and CDR2 FYNNEI. CDR3 size: 13 residues. The CDR3 is CASNWDRVYGYTF. For the CDR3, the DNA is TGTGCCAGCAATTGGGACAGGGTCTATGGCTACACCTTC.

V is TRBV5-6 and J is TRBJ1-1, with TRBD1 matching over 10 bases. Germline CDR1 is SGHDT and CDR2 is YYEEEE. The CDR3 spans 15 residues. The J segment lost 10 bases and the V segment lost 1 base, leaving 10 bases of the junction unmatched. As DNA, the CDR3 is TGTGCCAGCAGCTTGAAGGGACAGGGGTATTATGGAGCTTTCTTT. Its protein product is CASSLKGQGYYGAFF. Using reference TRBV5-6 and TRBJ1-1 for the parts outside the CDR3, the full variable domain is DAGVTQSPTHLIKTRGQQVTLRCSPKSGHDTVSWYQQALGQGPQFIFQYYEEEERQRGNFPDRFSGHQFPNYSSELNVNALLLGDSALYLCASSLKGQGYYGAFFGQGTRLTVV.

The chain joins TRBV24-1 to TRBJ2-3; maybe TRBD1 (5 bases). The CDR3 spans 14 residues. V lost 7 bases and J lost 4, with 14 bases in between. Germline V gene sequence: CDR1 KGHDR, CDR2 SFDVKD. CDR3 bases: TGTGCCACCAGCTGGGCAGGGTCCGCAGATACGCAGTATTTT. Its translation: CATSWAGSADTQYF.

This sequence joins TRBV28 and TRBJ2-7; TRBD1 matches 7 bases. The V segment lost 1 base and the J segment 3 bases; nucleotides outside the gene matches: 6. Germline CDR1 is MDHEN and CDR2 is SYDVKM. This CDR3 spans 15 amino acids. Written as DNA, the CDR3 is TGTGCCAGCAGTTTATTCGGGACAGCCGACTACGAGCAGTACTTC. Residues: CASSLFGTADYEQYF.

The chain joins TRBV6-5 to TRBJ2-7; 12 bases match TRBD2. With 6 bases clipped from V and 2 bases from J, the junction kept 2 bases outside the gene matches. The CDR3 runs to 14 residues. CDR1 and CDR2 from the germline V gene are MNHEY and SVGAGI. The CDR3 spells CASSGLAGPYEQYF. The CDR3 region has the DNA TGTGCCAGCAGCGGACTAGCGGGGCCCTACGAGCAGTACTTC.

This chain links TRBV29-1 with TRBJ1-1; no clear D gene. Germline CDR1 reads SQVTM; CDR2 reads ANQGSEA. The CDR3 has 12 residues. The V gene lost 3 bases and the J gene lost 5 bases, with 10 bases spanning the gap. CDR3 loop: CSVDRGGTEAFF. The CDR3 region has the DNA TGCAGCGTTGATCGGGGAGGGACTGAAGCTTTCTTT.

The CDR3 DNA reads TGTGCCAGCAGTGACTTCCCGCGGACTAGCGGGGGAGAGACCCAGTACTTC. It yields the protein CASSDFPRTSGGETQYF. This chain links TRBV6-4 with TRBJ2-5; TRBD2 agrees at 13 bases. This CDR3 has 17 residues. J lost 4 bases, V lost 1 base, and 6 bases had no gene match. CDR1 is MRHNA, CDR2 SNTAGT, per germline.

This clone was observed once. This chain joins TRBV28 and TRBJ1-2; D unresolved. V was shortened by 3 bases and J by 3 bases, with 8 bases between the two germline ends. The CDR3 is 13 residues long. Germline assignment: CDR1 MDHEN and CDR2 SYDVKM. The CDR3 DNA sequence: TGTGCCAGCAGTTTGAGCTCTTACTATGGCTACACCTTC. This codes for CASSLSSYYGYTF.

This clone was seen only a few times. The chain employs TRBV6-4 and TRBJ2-1; a weak D match, TRBD2 (5 bases). The CDR3 is made up of 13 amino acids. V was trimmed by 6 bases and J by 7 bases, leaving 13 bases between them. CDR1 MRHNA and CDR2 SNTAGT come from the germline V gene. Here the CDR3 DNA reads TGTGCCAGCAGCATTGCTAGCAGGAATGAGCAGTTCTTC. It specifies CASSIASRNEQFF.

The chain carries TRBV3-1 (or the pseudogene TRBV3-2) and TRBJ2-2, with D unclear. The CDR3 consists of 12 residues. CDR1 and CDR2 from the germline V gene are LGHDT and YNNKEL (reference sequence). V lost 4 bases and J 8 bases, leaving 8 bases between the germline ends. The CDR3 DNA reads as TGTGCCAGCAGCCCCCCCGGGGGGGAGCTGTTTTTT. Translation: CASSPPGGELFF.

This chain links TRBV7-2 with TRBJ2-7, with 8 bases identical to TRBD2. CDR3 length: 17 amino acids. V dropped 2 bases and J dropped 1; count of bases not matched to a gene: 10. CDR1 and CDR2 (germline): SGHTA, FQGNSA. The CDR3 here is CASSLTHGAGGSYEQYF. CDR3 in DNA: TGTGCCAGCAGCTTAACTCATGGGGCGGGGGGATCCTACGAGCAGTACTTC. Based on the CDR3 plus reference TRBV7-2 and TRBJ2-7, the full variable domain is GAGVSQSPSNKVTEKGKDVELRCDPISGHTALYWYRQSLGQGLEFLIYFQGNSAPDKSGLPSDRFSAERTGGSVSTLTIQRTQQEDSAVYLCASSLTHGAGGSYEQYFGPGTRLTVT.

The rearrangement joins TRBV28 to TRBJ1-2; D gene uncertain. Germline-derived CDR1 and CDR2 are MDHEN and SYDVKM. The germline V and J ends were trimmed by 6 bases and 2 bases, with 13 bases remaining between them. This CDR3 is built from 14 residues. DNA for the CDR3: TGTGCCAGCAGGATACCGACGGGAAACTATGGCTACACCTTC. Protein sequence: CASRIPTGNYGYTF.

V usage is TRBV28 and J usage is TRBJ1-5; 7 nucleotides line up with TRBD1. In germline, CDR1 is MDHEN, CDR2 SYDVKM. The trim removed 5 bases at V and 3 bases at J, leaving 4 bases unmatched. This CDR3 has 14 residues. DNA for the CDR3: TGTGCCAGCAGTCCCCAGGGGGTCAATCAGCCCCAGCATTTT. Translation: CASSPQGVNQPQHF.

The V call is TRBV7-2, the J call TRBJ2-7, with D perhaps matching TRBD1 (6 bases). CDR3 length: 16 residues. The germline V and J ends were trimmed by 5 bases and 1 base, with 18 bases remaining between them. Per the germline V gene, CDR1 is SGHTA and CDR2 is FQGNSA. CDR3 bases: TGTGCCAGCAGCGACAGGACCGGGACGGCTTCCTACGAGCAGTACTTC. Residues: CASSDRTGTASYEQYF.

The J gene is TRBJ1-1, the V gene TRBV10-3, with D possibly TRBD1 on 6 matching bases. In germline, CDR1 is ENHRY, CDR2 SYGVKD. Trimming took off 7 bases at V and 3 bases at J, with 12 bases between the two ends. The CDR3 consists of 13 residues. Written as DNA, the CDR3 is TGTGCCATCACCTCGCGACAGGACACTGAAGCTTTCTTT. It is translated as CAITSRQDTEAFF.

About this clone itself: This sequence may be a read error, since a much larger clone differs from it by one base. Other DNA sequences within the sample encode an identical CDR3. V is TRBV7-2 and J is TRBJ2-1; 7 bases are a match to TRBD1. The V gene end was trimmed by 3 bases and the J gene end by 4 bases; junction bases not matched to a gene: 0. The CDR3 is 13 residues long. The germline V gene has CDR1 SGHTA and CDR2 FQGNSA. DNA of the CDR3: TGTGCCAGCAGCTTGGGACAGTACAATGAGCAGTTCTTC. It specifies CASSLGQYNEQFF.

This clone was detected once. This chain uses TRBV3-1 (or the pseudogene TRBV3-2) with TRBJ2-5; 8 bases line up with TRBD2. Trimming cost V 4 bases and J 5 bases; bases outside gene matches: 12. The CDR3 spans 16 residues. From germline, CDR1 is LGHDT and CDR2 YNNKEL (reference sequence). Here the CDR3 reads CASSPGTSGFAETQYF. The DNA for the CDR3 is TGTGCCAGCAGCCCCGGCACTAGCGGATTTGCCGAGACCCAGTACTTC.